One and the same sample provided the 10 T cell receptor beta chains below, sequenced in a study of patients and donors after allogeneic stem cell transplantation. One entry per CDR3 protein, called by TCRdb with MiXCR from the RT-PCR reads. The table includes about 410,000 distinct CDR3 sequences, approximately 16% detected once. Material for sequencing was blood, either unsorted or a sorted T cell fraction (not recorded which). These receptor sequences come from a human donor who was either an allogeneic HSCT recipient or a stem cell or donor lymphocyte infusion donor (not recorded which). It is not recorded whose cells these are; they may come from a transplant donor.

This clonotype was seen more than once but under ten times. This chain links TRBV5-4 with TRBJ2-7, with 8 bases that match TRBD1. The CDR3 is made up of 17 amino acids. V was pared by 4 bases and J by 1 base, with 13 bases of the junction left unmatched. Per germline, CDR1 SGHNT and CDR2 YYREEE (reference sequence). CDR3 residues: CASSRGGRRQGSYEQYF. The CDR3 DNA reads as TGTGCCAGCAGCCGGGGAGGCAGGAGACAGGGGTCCTACGAGCAGTACTTC.

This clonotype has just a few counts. The CDR3 is CASSQEVQVSYNEQFF. The CDR3, as DNA: TGCGCCAGCAGCCAAGAGGTGCAGGTCTCCTACAATGAGCAGTTCTTC. This rearrangement joins TRBV4-3 to TRBJ2-1; D is uncertain. The CDR3 is 16 amino acids. Trimming shortened V by 0 bases and J by 0 bases, and 9 bases separated the two germline ends. Germline assignment: CDR1 LGHNA and CDR2 YSLEER.

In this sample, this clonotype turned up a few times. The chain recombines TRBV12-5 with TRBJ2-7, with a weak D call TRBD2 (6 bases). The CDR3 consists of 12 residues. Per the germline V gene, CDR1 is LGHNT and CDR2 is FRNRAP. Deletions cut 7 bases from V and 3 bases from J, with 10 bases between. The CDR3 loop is CASARDFYEQYF. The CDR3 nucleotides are TGTGCTAGTGCCCGGGACTTCTACGAGCAGTACTTC.

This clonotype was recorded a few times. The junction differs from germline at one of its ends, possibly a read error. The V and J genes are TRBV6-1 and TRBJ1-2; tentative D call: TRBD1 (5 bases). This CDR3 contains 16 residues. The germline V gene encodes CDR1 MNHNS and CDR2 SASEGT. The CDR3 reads CASSEESGPSNYGYTF. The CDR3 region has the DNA TGTGCCAGCAGCGAAGAATCAGGGCCCTCTAACTATGGCTACACCTTC.

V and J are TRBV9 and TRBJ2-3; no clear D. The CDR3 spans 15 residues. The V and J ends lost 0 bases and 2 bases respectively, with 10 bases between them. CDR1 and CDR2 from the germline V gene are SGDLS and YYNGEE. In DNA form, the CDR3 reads TGTGCCAGCAGCGTAGAATGGGTCTTCACAGATACGCAGTATTTT. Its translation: CASSVEWVFTDTQYF.

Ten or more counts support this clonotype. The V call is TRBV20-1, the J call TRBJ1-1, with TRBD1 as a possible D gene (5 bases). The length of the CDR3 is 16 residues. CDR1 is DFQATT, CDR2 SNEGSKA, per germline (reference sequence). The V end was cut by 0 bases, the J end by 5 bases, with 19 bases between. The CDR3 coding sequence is TGCAGTGCTAGAGATAATTGGCAGGGTAGGAGGACTGAAGCTTTCTTT. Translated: CSARDNWQGRRTEAFF.

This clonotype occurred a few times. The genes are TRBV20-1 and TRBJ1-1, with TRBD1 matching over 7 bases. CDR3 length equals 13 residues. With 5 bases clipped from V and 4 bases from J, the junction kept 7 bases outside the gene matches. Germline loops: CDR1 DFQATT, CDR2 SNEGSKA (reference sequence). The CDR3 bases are TGCAGTGCTCCAAACGACAGGGCCACTGAAGCTTTCTTT. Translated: CSAPNDRATEAFF.

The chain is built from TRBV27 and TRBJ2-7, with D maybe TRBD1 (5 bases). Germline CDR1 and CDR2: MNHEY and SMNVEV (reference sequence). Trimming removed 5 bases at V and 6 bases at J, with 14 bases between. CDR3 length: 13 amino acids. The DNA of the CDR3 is TGTGCCAGCAGTCTCCACAGGCCCACCGAGCAGTACTTC. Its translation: CASSLHRPTEQYF.

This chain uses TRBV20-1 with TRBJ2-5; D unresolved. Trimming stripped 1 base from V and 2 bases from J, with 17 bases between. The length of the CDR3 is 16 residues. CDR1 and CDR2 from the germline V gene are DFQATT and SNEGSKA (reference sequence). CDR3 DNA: TGCAGTGCTAGAGTCCCTTGGAGCTTAAATCAAGAGACCCAGTACTTC. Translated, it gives CSARVPWSLNQETQYF.

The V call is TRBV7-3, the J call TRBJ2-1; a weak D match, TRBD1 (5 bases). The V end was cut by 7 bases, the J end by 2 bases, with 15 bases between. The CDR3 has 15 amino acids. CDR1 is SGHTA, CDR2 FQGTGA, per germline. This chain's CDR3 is CASNAGRAAYNEQFF. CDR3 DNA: TGTGCCAGCAACGCAGGCAGGGCTGCCTACAATGAGCAGTTCTTC.